The rows below give T cell receptor beta chains drawn from one sample of a study of CD8 T cells in ankylosing spondylitis. TCRdb passed the 5' RACE reads through MiXCR, listing each CDR3 protein once. Of about 100,000 distinct CDR3 sequences in the sample, around 24% are singletons; the top ten hold more than 9%. The sequencing sample was made of synovial fluid, either unsorted or a sorted T cell fraction (not recorded which). The receptors stem from a male donor with ankylosing spondylitis. CDR3s include the opening cysteine and the closing phenylalanine or tryptophan. A D gene is named only where the DNA matches it firmly. Size is omitted from some rows. Given values are once, few, many or a class for expanded clones.

CDR3 protein | CDR3 DNA | CDR3 length | J gene | D gene | V gene | clone size
CASSQYGTSGSFTDTQYF | TGTGCCAGCAGCCAATACGGGACTAGCGGGAGCTTCACAGATACGCAGTATTTT | 18 | TRBJ2-3 | TRBD2 | TRBV3-1 | NA
CASSPRGGVGNEQFF | TGTGCCAGCAGCCCCCGTGGGGGGGTCGGCAATGAGCAGTTCTTC | 15 | TRBJ2-1 | TRBD2 | TRBV11-2 | NA
CASSQGQNLYGYTF | TGCGCCAGCAGCCAAGGACAGAACCTCTATGGCTACACCTTC | 14 | TRBJ1-2 | NA | TRBV4-1 | NA
CATSGESPRARGETQYF | TGTGCCACCAGTGGCGAGAGTCCTAGGGCGCGGGGAGAGACCCAGTACTTC | 17 | TRBJ2-5 | NA | TRBV24-1 | NA
CASSLGLLYEQYF | TGTGCCAGCAGCCTTGGGCTGCTCTACGAGCAGTACTTC | 13 | TRBJ2-7 | NA | TRBV3-1 | NA
CAILDRAYNEQFF | TGTGCCATCCTGGACAGGGCCTACAATGAGCAGTTCTTC | 13 | TRBJ2-1 | TRBD1 | TRBV28 | NA
CASSQVPNQPQHF | TGTGCCAGCAGCCAGGTACCCAATCAGCCCCAGCATTTT | 13 | TRBJ1-5 | NA | TRBV3-1 | few
CASSEAQVLHF | TGTGCCAGCAGTGAAGCGCAGGTTCTCCACTTT | 11 | TRBJ1-6 | NA | TRBV2 | few
CASRTGERSGYTF | TGTGCCAGCAGGACAGGGGAAAGGAGTGGCTACACCTTC | 13 | TRBJ1-2 | TRBD1 | TRBV6-1 | NA
CASSLAGGNSPLHF | TGTGCCAGCAGCTTAGCGGGTGGGAATTCACCCCTCCACTTT | 14 | TRBJ1-6 | NA | TRBV7-8 | few
CASSPLGTNSHGYTF | TGTGCCAGTTCACCCCTCGGGACAAACTCACATGGCTACACCTTC | 15 | TRBJ1-2 | NA | TRBV25-1 | NA
CATSRAPGQGYTEAFF | TGTGCCACCAGCAGAGCCCCGGGACAGGGCTACACTGAAGCTTTCTTT | 16 | TRBJ1-1 | TRBD1 | TRBV15 | NA
CASSLETSGTSFF | TGTGCCAGCAGCTTAGAGACTAGCGGGACATCGTTCTTC | 13 | TRBJ2-1 | TRBD2 | TRBV11-2 | NA
CASSLGAGGDEQFF | TGTGCCAGCAGCTTAGGGGCAGGGGGCGATGAGCAGTTCTTC | 14 | TRBJ2-1 | TRBD1 | TRBV11-2 | NA
CASSINTGLAGDLGEQFF | TGTGCCAGCAGCATAAATACGGGACTAGCGGGAGATCTTGGCGAGCAGTTCTTC | 18 | TRBJ2-1 | TRBD2 | TRBV11-2 | NA
CASSLGLAETDTQYF | TGCGCCAGCAGCCTAGGACTAGCAGAGACAGATACGCAGTATTTT | 15 | TRBJ2-3 | TRBD2 | TRBV5-1 | few
CASSHHRADYGYTF | TGTGCCAGCAGCCATCACAGGGCAGACTATGGCTACACCTTC | 14 | TRBJ1-2 | NA | TRBV14 | many
CASSLKQWTYGYTF | TGTGCCAGCAGCTTGAAGCAGTGGACCTATGGCTACACCTTC | 14 | TRBJ1-2 | NA | TRBV5-5 | many
CASSWEWRQPQHF | TGTGCCAGCAGTTGGGAGTGGCGTCAGCCCCAGCATTTT | 13 | TRBJ1-5 | NA | TRBV12-3/TRBV12-4 | NA
CASSLEPFERKSNYGYTF | TGCGCCAGCAGCTTGGAGCCCTTTGAGCGGAAATCTAACTATGGCTACACCTTC | 18 | TRBJ1-2 | NA | TRBV5-1 | few
CASSAGDRDYEQYF | TGCGCCAGCAGCGCGGGGGACAGGGACTACGAGCAGTACTTC | 14 | TRBJ2-7 | TRBD1 | TRBV5-1 | NA
CASDRAGELFF | TGTGCCAGCGACAGGGCCGGGGAGCTGTTTTTT | 11 | TRBJ2-2 | TRBD1 | TRBV12-3/TRBV12-4 | many
CASSSTSGTYGYTF | TGTGCCAGCTCATCGACCTCCGGGACGTACGGCTACACCTTC | 14 | TRBJ1-2 | NA | TRBV18 | NA
CASSGQGGRNEQFF | TGTGCCAGCAGTGGTCAGGGTGGACGGAATGAGCAGTTCTTC | 14 | TRBJ2-1 | NA | TRBV6-4 | few
CASSLDGGAFNEQFF | TGTGCCAGCAGCCTGGATGGGGGGGCTTTCAATGAGCAGTTCTTC | 15 | TRBJ2-1 | NA | TRBV7-7 | few
CASSQEGGNGYTF | TGTGCCAGCAGCCAAGAAGGGGGAAACGGCTACACCTTC | 13 | TRBJ1-2 | NA | TRBV3-1 | NA
CASSLSAGNRNEQFF | TGCGCCAGCAGCTTGTCTGCGGGGAATAGGAATGAGCAGTTCTTC | 15 | TRBJ2-1 | NA | TRBV5-1 | large
CSVLAGGTDTQYF | TGCAGCGTCCTAGCGGGAGGCACAGATACGCAGTATTTT | 13 | TRBJ2-3 | TRBD2 | TRBV29-1 | few
CSEKDRVSYNEQFF | TGCAGCGAGAAGGACAGGGTCTCCTACAATGAGCAGTTCTTC | 14 | TRBJ2-1 | TRBD1 | TRBV29-1 | NA
CASGLYVGGSEEQFF | TGTGCTAGTGGTTTGTACGTTGGCGGGTCGGAAGAGCAGTTCTTC | 15 | TRBJ2-1 | NA | TRBV12-5 | NA
CATSRTGTSGRATDTQYF | TGTGCCACCAGTCGAACCGGGACTAGCGGGAGGGCCACAGATACGCAGTATTTT | 18 | TRBJ2-3 | TRBD2 | TRBV24-1 | many
CASPGLAIRSDGYTF | TGTGCCAGTCCGGGACTGGCGATACGTAGTGATGGCTACACCTTC | 15 | TRBJ1-2 | NA | TRBV2 | NA
CASSPVGTGYEQYF | TGTGCCAGCAGCCCAGTAGGAACGGGATACGAGCAGTACTTC | 14 | TRBJ2-7 | NA | TRBV11-2 | NA
CASSQGSASSDTQYF | TGTGCCAGCAGCCAAGGATCGGCTAGCTCAGATACGCAGTATTTT | 15 | TRBJ2-3 | NA | TRBV3-1 | NA
CSVLDPNTGELFF | TGCAGCGTTCTGGACCCGAACACCGGGGAGCTGTTTTTT | 13 | TRBJ2-2 | NA | TRBV29-1 | NA
CASSPLGGSSTDTQYF | TGTGCCAGCAGTCCCCTGGGAGGTTCTAGCACAGATACGCAGTATTTT | 16 | TRBJ2-3 | NA | TRBV28 | NA
CASSEVGYTDTQYF | TGTGCCAGCAGTGAAGTAGGGTACACAGATACGCAGTATTTT | 14 | TRBJ2-3 | NA | TRBV2 | NA
CASSQELLAGVGEQFF | TGTGCCAGCAGCCAAGAGCTGCTAGCGGGAGTTGGTGAGCAGTTCTTC | 16 | TRBJ2-1 | TRBD2 | TRBV3-1 | few
CSARAQGTGTEAFF | TGCAGTGCTAGAGCACAGGGGACAGGCACTGAAGCTTTCTTT | 14 | TRBJ1-1 | TRBD1 | TRBV20-1 | NA
CASSLGGPDQPQHF | TGCGCCAGCAGCTTGGGCGGGCCGGATCAGCCCCAGCATTTT | 14 | TRBJ1-5 | NA | TRBV5-1 | NA
CASSPPYSNQPQHF | TGTGCCAGCAGCCCGCCATATAGCAATCAGCCCCAGCATTTT | 14 | TRBJ1-5 | NA | TRBV3-1 | few
CASSQIRTMGNQPQHF | TGTGCCAGCTCACAAATCAGGACCATGGGCAATCAGCCCCAGCATTTT | 16 | TRBJ1-5 | NA | TRBV18 | few
CAWSPQGDQPQHF | TGTGCCTGGAGCCCACAGGGGGATCAGCCCCAGCATTTT | 13 | TRBJ1-5 | TRBD1 | TRBV30 | NA
CASSRQGVRDTEAFF | TGTGCCAGCAGTAGACAGGGGGTGAGGGACACTGAAGCTTTCTTT | 15 | TRBJ1-1 | TRBD1 | TRBV28 | few
CASSPIDRTNSYEQYF | TGTGCCAGCAGCCCAATTGACAGGACAAACTCCTACGAGCAGTACTTC | 16 | TRBJ2-7 | NA | TRBV4-2 | few